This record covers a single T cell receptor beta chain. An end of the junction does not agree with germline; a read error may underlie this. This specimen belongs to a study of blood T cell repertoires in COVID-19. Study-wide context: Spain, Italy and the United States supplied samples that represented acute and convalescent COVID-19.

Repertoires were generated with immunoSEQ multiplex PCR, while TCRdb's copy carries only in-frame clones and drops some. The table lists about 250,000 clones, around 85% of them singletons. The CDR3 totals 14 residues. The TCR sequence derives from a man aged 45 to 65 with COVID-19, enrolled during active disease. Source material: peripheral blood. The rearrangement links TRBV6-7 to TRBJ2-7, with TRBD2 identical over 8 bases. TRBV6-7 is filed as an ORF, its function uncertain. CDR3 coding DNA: TGTGCCAACAGTGGGGCGGGGGGTACCTACGAGCAGTACTTC. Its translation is CANSGAGGTYEQYF.